One and the same sample provided the 19 T cell receptor beta chains below, sequenced in a study of T cell repertoires in cytomegalovirus infection (dated by TCRdb to between 2018 and 2021). Sequenced using an Illumina HiSeq 1500. TCRdb reran the public reads through fastp at Q25 and MiXCR, keeping productive beta chains. When rows share a CDR3 protein, they turn into one entry using the most common DNA and genes. The sample contains 100,000 or so distinct CDR3 sequences, approximately 30% of them found a single time. Clones ranked in the top ten supply about three quarters of the sample. Their antigen targets remain unknown. The sample's treatment or condition label is to be understood as: in vitro stimulation with specific CMV peptide epitopes to enrich CMV-specific T cells. Source: CD8+ T cells from cultured PBMCs, taken from culture after CMV antigen stimulation. All receptors derive from a human donor in good health (CMV status not recorded). Some clones in this sample may be carry-over from other donors' samples.

This clonotype was picked up many times. This chain joins TRBV10-2 and TRBJ2-7; D might be TRBD1 or TRBD2, each matching 5 bases. V dropped 4 bases and J dropped 4 bases, with 11 bases sitting between them. CDR3 length equals 13 residues. The germline CDR1 and CDR2 sequences are WSHSY and SAAADI. The CDR3 bases are TGCGCCAGCAGTGTCGGGGACGGATACGAGCAGTACTTC. As protein: CASSVGDGYEQYF.

The chain couples TRBV20-1 to TRBJ1-4; D uncertain. There are 14 residues in the CDR3. V was pared by 6 bases and J by 1 base, with 12 bases between. Per germline, CDR1 DFQATT and CDR2 SNEGSKA (reference sequence). The DNA of the CDR3 is TGCAGTGCGCCACTCGGGGTAACTAATGAAAAACTGTTTTTT. This codes for CSAPLGVTNEKLFF.

The chain uses TRBV24-1 and TRBJ2-7; no firm D call. CDR1 KGHDR and CDR2 SFDVKD come from the germline V gene. CDR3 length equals 14 residues. V was cut by 2 bases and J by 2 bases, with 9 bases left in between. The DNA for the CDR3 is TGTGCCACCAGTGATTCAAGGCCGACCTACGAGCAGTACTTC. Translated, it gives CATSDSRPTYEQYF.

The CDR3, as DNA: TGCGCCAGCAGTCAATCGTCCGACGGAGATGAAAAACTGTTTTTT. It codes for CASSQSSDGDEKLFF. The chain recombines TRBV23-1 with TRBJ1-4, with no clear D. TRBV23-1 is an ORF; its function is uncertain. Between the trimmed V and J ends, which lost 0 bases and 6 bases, there was a span of 11 bases. The CDR3 runs to 15 residues.

As DNA, the CDR3 is TGTGCCAGTAGCCTACGAGGTAGGGGTGAAGCTTTCTTT. Residues: CASSLRGRGEAFF. The V call is TRBV19, the J call TRBJ1-1; perhaps TRBD1 as D (5 bases). The V and J ends lost 6 bases and 7 bases respectively, with 15 bases between them. This CDR3 is built from 13 residues. The germline CDR1 and CDR2 sequences are LNHDA and SQIVND (reference sequence).

This clonotype was seen at least ten times. The chain employs TRBV7-9 and TRBJ2-3; tentatively, D is TRBD1 (6 bases). The V gene's germline CDR1 is SEHNR and CDR2 FQNEAQ (reference sequence). V was clipped by 4 bases and J by 2 bases, with 13 bases between them. The CDR3 spans 15 residues. The CDR3 coding sequence is TGTGCCAGCAGCTCTTCACAGGGAGCCACAGATACGCAGTATTTT. Translating it yields CASSSSQGATDTQYF.

The table lists this clonotype with a few counts. The chain links TRBV2 to TRBJ2-5; the D is unclear. Germline V gene data show CDR1 as SNHLY and CDR2 as FYNNEI. CDR3 length equals 13 residues. Deletions cut 3 bases from V and 4 bases from J, with 9 bases between. The CDR3 bases are TGTGCCAGCAGTGACAGAAATCTAGAGACCCAGTACTTC. Protein sequence: CASSDRNLETQYF.

This clonotype showed up many times. The genes are TRBV6-5 and TRBJ2-7; either TRBD1 or TRBD2 may fit D (5 bases each). Germline CDR1 and CDR2: MNHEY and SVGAGI. This CDR3 is 13 amino acids long. V lost 2 bases, J lost 5 bases, and 10 bases lay in between. CDR3 coding DNA: TGTGCCAGCAGTTACGGGGGTTTCGACGAGCAGTACTTC. The encoded protein is CASSYGGFDEQYF.

The chain's CDR3 is CASSSRPPYEQYF. The CDR3 bases are TGTGCCAGCAGCTCCCGCCCCCCCTACGAGCAGTACTTC. This chain links TRBV9 with TRBJ2-7, with D unclear. V was trimmed by 4 bases and J by 2 bases, leaving 10 bases between them. CDR3 length: 13 amino acids. Germline lookup yields CDR1 SGDLS and CDR2 YYNGEE.

The genes are TRBV20-1 and TRBJ1-3; D is unresolved. Germline V gives CDR1 DFQATT, CDR2 SNEGSKA (reference sequence). The CDR3 loop spans 13 amino acids. V dropped 6 bases and J dropped 3 bases, with 12 bases sitting between them. The CDR3 spells CSAAGVYGNTIYF. The CDR3 DNA reads as TGCAGTGCCGCCGGGGTGTATGGAAACACCATATATTTT.

This clonotype was seen many times. V is TRBV7-6 and J is TRBJ2-2; 8 positions agree with TRBD2. CDR1 is SGHVS, CDR2 FNYEAQ, per germline. CDR3 length: 17 residues. After removal of 1 base from V and 5 bases from J, the junction contained 9 bases not matched to a gene. The CDR3 coding sequence is TGTGCCAGCAGCTTAGGGATCGGCGGGGGGATTACCGGGGAGCTGTTTTTT. This encodes CASSLGIGGGITGELFF.

This rearrangement joins TRBV5-4 to TRBJ2-7; TRBD1 or TRBD2 may be the D gene (6 bases each). V lost 4 bases and J lost 2, with 19 bases in between. Germline-derived CDR1 and CDR2 are SGHNT and YYREEE (reference sequence). CDR3 length equals 16 residues. The CDR3 reads CASSPSPGAAPYEQYF. The CDR3 DNA sequence: TGTGCCAGCAGCCCTTCGCCGGGGGCGGCCCCCTACGAGCAGTACTTC.

J is TRBJ2-3 and V is TRBV7-6; D is perhaps TRBD1 (5 bases). The CDR3 totals 16 residues. Germline CDR1 and CDR2: SGHVS and FNYEAQ. V was pared by 4 bases and J by 4 bases, with 18 bases between. The CDR3 region is CASSSLGQGNADTQYF. In DNA form, the CDR3 reads TGTGCCAGCAGCTCGCTCGGGCAGGGTAACGCAGATACGCAGTATTTT. The full variable domain, its missing parts supplied by reference TRBV7-6 and TRBJ2-3, is GAGVSQSPRYKVTKRGQDVALRCDPISGHVSLYWYRQALGQGPEFLTYFNYEAQQDKSGLPNDRFSAERPEGSISTLTIQRTEQRDSAMYRCASSSLGQGNADTQYFGPGTRLTVL.

This clonotype was counted between two and nine times. The V call is TRBV27, the J call TRBJ1-3; D gene unclear. The V gene's germline CDR1 is MNHEY and CDR2 SMNVEV (reference sequence). The CDR3 covers 13 residues. V dropped 0 bases and J dropped 4 bases, with 4 bases sitting between them. CDR3 in DNA: TGTGCCAGCAGTTTATCGGGGGGAAACACCATATATTTT. This codes for CASSLSGGNTIYF.

This chain uses TRBV11-1 with TRBJ1-1; D gene uncertain. The CDR3 runs 14 residues. Trimming removed 1 base from V and 7 bases from J, with 13 bases in between. Germline CDR1 is SGHAT and CDR2 is FQDESV (reference sequence). The CDR3 sequence: CASSLENNGFEAFF. The CDR3 DNA is TGTGCCAGCAGCTTAGAGAACAACGGGTTTGAAGCTTTCTTT.

About this clonotype itself: A read error may account for a junction end that differs from germline. The rearrangement links TRBV5-1 to TRBJ2-3; 10 bases are shared with TRBD1. The CDR3 consists of 16 residues. Per germline, CDR1 SGHRS and CDR2 YFSETQ. CDR3 nucleotide sequence: TGCGCCAGCAGCTATCCGGGACAGGGGAGCAAAGATACGCAGTATTTT. It specifies CASSYPGQGSKDTQYF.

The chain employs TRBV20-1 and TRBJ1-1, with unresolved D. V was cut by 4 bases and J by 1 base, with 10 bases left in between. Looked up from germline, CDR1 is DFQATT and CDR2 is SNEGSKA (reference sequence). The CDR3 spans 13 residues. The CDR3 loop is CSAKGWGNTEAFF. The CDR3 DNA sequence: TGCAGTGCTAAAGGATGGGGGAACACTGAAGCTTTCTTT.

The chain links TRBV4-1 to TRBJ2-7; 9 nucleotides align to TRBD1. The CDR3 sequence is 16 residues long. Germline trimming cut 1 base from V and 2 bases from J; bases unmatched to any gene: 6. CDR1 is MGHRA, CDR2 YSYEKL, per germline. The DNA of the CDR3 is TGCGCCAGCAGCCAAGGTGGGGACAGGGCGACCTACGAGCAGTACTTC. Its protein is CASSQGGDRATYEQYF.

This clonotype was detected only a few times. The chain links TRBV5-4 to TRBJ1-2; D not certain. V was shortened by 1 base and J by 4 bases, with 11 bases between the two germline ends. Germline values: CDR1 SGHNT, CDR2 YYREEE (reference sequence). The CDR3 covers 14 residues. CDR3 residues: CASSLTLSPYGYTF. Written as DNA, the CDR3 is TGTGCCAGCAGCTTGACTTTGTCACCCTATGGCTACACCTTC.